A single sample is the source of the 5 T cell receptor beta chains below, sequenced in a study of OX40 agonist ivuxolimab in advanced cancers. The data were produced by immunoSEQ multiplex PCR, yet TCRdb's version contains in-frame clones alone and is incomplete. The sample shows roughly 43,000 clones, around 85% of them seen only once. The sample here was CD4+ or CD8+ T cells sorted from blood, taken in a trial of the OX40 agonist ivuxolimab. The receptors stem from an adult with an advanced solid tumor such as melanoma, head and neck, liver or kidney cancer.

J is TRBJ1-2 and V is TRBV30; 9 nucleotides line up with TRBD1. V lost 3 bases, J lost 4 bases, and 6 bases stayed unmatched. Germline CDR1 and CDR2: GTSNPN and SVGIG (reference sequence). CDR3 length: 14 residues. The CDR3 nucleotides read TGTGCCTGGAGCGCAACAGGGGGCCTCTATGGCTACACCTTC. Its protein product is CAWSATGGLYGYTF.

V is TRBV2 and J is TRBJ2-5; 7 bases are a match to TRBD1. Germline assignment: CDR1 SNHLY and CDR2 FYNNEI. Trimming removed 6 bases from V and 3 bases from J; junction bases left unmatched: 7. The CDR3 covers 14 residues. The CDR3 coding sequence is TGTGCCAGCAGACTACCGGGACAGAAAGAGACCCAGTACTTC. It codes for CASRLPGQKETQYF.

This chain connects TRBV5-5 to TRBJ1-5; D is undetermined. The CDR3 runs 14 residues. Germline CDR1 and CDR2: SGHKS and YYEKEE (reference sequence). Deletions cut 2 bases from V and 1 base from J, with 7 bases between. The DNA for the CDR3 is TGTGCCAGCAGCTTTCAGCGGAGCAATCAGCCCCAGCATTTT. Translating it yields CASSFQRSNQPQHF.

The genes are TRBV19 and TRBJ1-2, with D maybe TRBD1 (6 bases). V lost 4 bases and J lost 2, with 23 bases in between. The CDR3 has 18 amino acids. The germline V gene has CDR1 LNHDA and CDR2 SQIVND (reference sequence). The CDR3 sequence is CASSTGGGLTDINYGYTF. The CDR3 DNA sequence: TGTGCCAGTAGTACCGGGGGGGGCCTCACGGATATAAACTATGGCTACACCTTC.

The chain carries TRBV10-3 and TRBJ2-1, with 8 nucleotides matching TRBD2. Germline values: CDR1 ENHRY, CDR2 SYGVKD. This CDR3 is built from 15 residues. Trimming cost V 4 bases and J 7 bases; bases outside gene matches: 9. The CDR3 region has the DNA TGTGCCATCAGTGCTCTTGAACTAGCGGCTAATGAGCAGTTCTTC. Translation: CAISALELAANEQFF.